These 20 T cell receptor beta chains originate from one sample sequenced in a study of cytomegalovirus exposure and HLA in healthy donors. A multiplex PCR was run with 60 Vbeta primers and 13 Jbeta primers. Data came from immunoSEQ multiplex PCR; TCRdb stores just in-frame clones and leaves some out. The profile covers about 200,000 clones, with about 82% appearing a single time and approximately 2.9% taken by the ten largest. The sequenced material came from PBMCs. The receptors derive from a man aged 25-45 years in good health and CMV-seronegative.

The V gene is TRBV5-6, the J gene TRBJ1-2, with TRBD1 as a possible D gene (6 bases). Germline V lookup: CDR1 SGHDT, CDR2 YYEEEE. The CDR3 runs 14 residues. V lost 2 bases, J lost 6 bases, and 14 bases lay in between. The CDR3 reads CASSLPSGENGYTF. CDR3 nucleotide sequence: TGTGCCAGCAGCTTACCTTCAGGGGAAAATGGCTACACCTTC.

This chain uses TRBV5-1 with TRBJ2-5; 9 positions agree with TRBD1. V lost 3 bases, J lost 5 bases, and 5 bases stayed unmatched. This CDR3 has 14 amino acids. Germline loops: CDR1 SGHRS, CDR2 YFSETQ. The CDR3 bases are TGCGCCAGCAGCTCAGGACAGGGGTGGGAGACCCAGTACTTC. Its translation is CASSSGQGWETQYF.

This chain links TRBV7-6 with TRBJ1-4; D is unclear. The CDR3 extends over 15 amino acids. Trimming removed 3 bases from V and 0 bases from J, with 8 bases in between. Per the germline V gene, CDR1 is SGHVS and CDR2 is FNYEAQ. CDR3: CASSFTQSTNEKLFF. CDR3 nucleotide sequence: TGTGCCAGCAGCTTCACACAGTCAACTAATGAAAAACTGTTTTTT.

The chain links TRBV5-6 to TRBJ1-1; D perhaps matches TRBD1 (5 bases). V was shortened by 4 bases and J by 1 base, with 11 bases between the two germline ends. This CDR3 is built from 14 residues. Per germline, CDR1 SGHDT and CDR2 YYEEEE. The CDR3 DNA reads TGTGCCAGCAGCGTGACAGCATCGAACACTGAAGCTTTCTTT. It translates to CASSVTASNTEAFF.

The genes are TRBV4-3 and TRBJ2-1, with 8 bases that match TRBD1. Trimming cost V 5 bases and J 9 bases; bases outside gene matches: 6. The CDR3 is 13 amino acids. Looked up from germline, CDR1 is LGHNA and CDR2 is YSLEER. The CDR3 loop is CASSAGTGFEQFF. CDR3 nucleotides: TGCGCCAGCAGCGCCGGGACAGGTTTTGAGCAGTTCTTC.

The rearrangement uses TRBV9 and TRBJ2-3; D gene uncertain. This CDR3 region has 14 residues. Germline V CDR1 and CDR2: SGDLS, YYNGEE. V was trimmed by 0 bases and J by 0 bases, leaving 5 bases between them. CDR3 sequence reads: CASSVETSTDTQYF. The CDR3 DNA sequence: TGTGCCAGCAGCGTAGAAACTAGCACAGATACGCAGTATTTT.

The gene calls are TRBV28 and TRBJ1-1; D perhaps matches TRBD1 (6 bases). Germline CDR1 reads MDHEN; CDR2 reads SYDVKM. The CDR3 is 13 residues long. The V end was cut by 7 bases, the J end by 0 bases, with 9 bases between. CDR3 in amino acids: CASIRQVNTEAFF. CDR3 coding DNA: TGTGCCAGCATCCGACAGGTGAACACTGAAGCTTTCTTT.

The rearrangement joins TRBV7-2 to TRBJ2-5, with 11 bases aligning to TRBD2. Germline CDR1 SGHTA, CDR2 FQGNSA. V shed 1 base, J shed 1 base, and the junction held 2 bases outside the gene matches. The CDR3 is 16 amino acids. CDR3 sequence reads: CASSLVAGGAQETQYF. Here the CDR3 DNA reads TGTGCCAGCAGCTTAGTAGCGGGGGGGGCCCAAGAGACCCAGTACTTC.

This clone appeared once. The rearrangement uses TRBV10-3 and TRBJ2-5; 8 bases are shared with TRBD2. The length of the CDR3 is 13 residues. CDR1 is ENHRY and CDR2 is SYGVKD in the germline V gene. V shed 4 bases, J shed 11 bases, and the junction held 9 bases outside the gene matches. Here the CDR3 reads CAISVTPQREQYF. The CDR3 DNA reads as TGTGCCATCAGTGTCACCCCCCAGCGGGAGCAGTACTTC.

Details on this clone: An end of the junction does not agree with germline; a read error may underlie this. The J gene is TRBJ2-6, the V gene TRBV5-6; D possibly corresponds to TRBD1 (6 bases). The CDR3 is 16 residues long. CDR1 and CDR2 from the germline V gene are SGHDT and YYEEEE. The CDR3 region has the DNA TGTGCCAGCAGCTTGACAGGGCGAACTGGGGCCAGCGTCCTGACTTTC. It specifies CASSLTGRTGASVLTF.

This clone turned up a few times. The chain recombines TRBV7-9 with TRBJ1-1, with D maybe TRBD1 (6 bases). V lost 4 bases and J 8 bases, leaving 20 bases between the germline ends. The CDR3 spans 15 residues. In germline, CDR1 is SEHNR, CDR2 FQNEAQ (reference sequence). The CDR3 DNA reads TGTGCCAGCAGCTCAGACGGGTGGGTCAGGGGAGAAGCTTTCTTT. It codes for CASSSDGWVRGEAFF.

The chain couples TRBV19 to TRBJ2-3; 10 bases match TRBD1. V shed 5 bases, J shed 0 bases, and the junction held 2 bases outside the gene matches. Germline CDR1 reads LNHDA; CDR2 reads SQIVND (reference sequence). The CDR3 is 15 amino acids. The chain's CDR3 is CASSDRGLSTDTQYF. The CDR3 DNA sequence: TGTGCCAGTAGTGACAGGGGGCTGAGCACAGATACGCAGTATTTT.

This chain uses TRBV2 with TRBJ2-7; TRBD1 agrees at 7 bases. CDR1 and CDR2 (germline): SNHLY, FYNNEI. The CDR3 consists of 15 residues. The J segment lost 5 bases and the V segment lost 6 bases, leaving 13 bases of the junction unmatched. This chain's CDR3 is CASRPRPGGLHEQYF. CDR3 nucleotide sequence: TGTGCCAGCAGGCCCCGCCCAGGGGGTTTACACGAGCAGTACTTC.

The V and J genes are TRBV29-1 and TRBJ2-1, with TRBD1 matching over 7 bases. Trimming removed 4 bases from V and 4 bases from J; junction bases left unmatched: 4. The CDR3 contains 13 residues. Germline V gene data show CDR1 as SQVTM and CDR2 as ANQGSEA. CDR3: CSVVRGSYNEQFF. In DNA form, the CDR3 reads TGCAGCGTTGTCAGGGGGTCTTACAATGAGCAGTTCTTC.

The gene calls are TRBV20-1 and TRBJ2-1; D unclear. CDR1 is DFQATT, CDR2 SNEGSKA, per germline (reference sequence). The CDR3 has 10 residues. Trimming took 4 bases from V and 5 from J, leaving 3 bases between them. The CDR3, as DNA: TGCAGTGCTAATAACAATGAGCAGTTCTTC. Amino acids: CSANNNEQFF.

This chain uses TRBV19 with TRBJ2-7; D not resolved. Germline lookup yields CDR1 LNHDA and CDR2 SQIVND (reference sequence). The CDR3 is made up of 13 amino acids. Trimming removed 4 bases at V and 2 bases at J, with 9 bases between. The CDR3 is CASSSATPYEQYF. In DNA, the CDR3 is TGTGCCAGTAGTAGTGCGACACCCTACGAGCAGTACTTC.

V and J are TRBV6-5 and TRBJ1-2; TRBD1 aligns across 8 bases. Losses at the gene ends were 5 bases for V and 4 bases for J; bases not matched to a gene: 3. The CDR3 extends over 13 amino acids. Germline CDR1 reads MNHEY; CDR2 reads SVGAGI. The CDR3: CASSRTGIYGYTF. CDR3 bases: TGTGCCAGCAGTAGGACAGGGATCTATGGCTACACCTTC.

This chain connects TRBV14 to TRBJ1-1; TRBD1 agrees at 10 bases. The germline CDR1 and CDR2 sequences are SGHDN and FVKESK. V lost 0 bases to trimming and J lost 5 bases; unmatched junction nucleotides: 9. This CDR3 spans 17 amino acids. The CDR3 nucleotides are TGTGCCAGCAGCCAAGATCTCTTGAGGGACAGGGGAACTGAAGCTTTCTTT. It encodes CASSQDLLRDRGTEAFF. The full variable domain, completed using reference TRBV14 and TRBJ1-1, is EAGVTQFPSHSVIEKGQTVTLRCDPISGHDNLYWYRRVMGKEIKFLLHFVKESKQDESGMPNNRFLAERTGGTYSTLKVQPAELEDSGVYFCASSQDLLRDRGTEAFFGQGTRLTVV.

As for this clone: One junction end does not reproduce the germline sequence, and a read error may be involved. This chain joins TRBV7-9 and TRBJ1-1, with 10 positions matching TRBD1. Germline assignment: CDR1 SEHNR and CDR2 FQNEAQ (reference sequence). There are 15 residues in the CDR3. For the CDR3, the DNA is TGTTCCAGCAGCTTAGGGACAGGGGTTATCACTGAAGCTTTCTTT. It translates to CSSSLGTGVITEAFF.

This clone was recorded a few times. DNA for the CDR3: TGCGCCAGCAGCTTGGGTGACAGGTTTGGTGGCTACACCTTC. This sequence encodes CASSLGDRFGGYTF. This chain joins TRBV5-1 and TRBJ1-2; D is possibly TRBD1 (6 bases). Trimming removed 0 bases at V and 7 bases at J, with 13 bases between. The CDR3 loop spans 14 amino acids. Per the germline V gene, CDR1 is SGHRS and CDR2 is YFSETQ.